This T cell receptor (beta chain) was recovered during a study of blood T cell repertoires in COVID-19. The CDR3 runs to 17 residues. V shed 4 bases and J 2 bases; nucleotides not matched to a gene: 4. Germline V lookup: CDR1 MNHNS, CDR2 SASEGT. Sequenced by immunoSEQ multiplex PCR; TCRdb stores in-frame clones only, minus some. The sample consists of fewer than 300,000 clones, approximately 86% of them appearing once. This receptor was taken from a human donor with COVID-19, enrolled during active disease. The donor label of this sample is uncertain. Sequenced sample: peripheral blood. The rearrangement joins TRBV6-1 to TRBJ2-1; 14 positions agree with TRBD2. The CDR3 reads CASSAGTSGSPYNEQFF. The CDR3 DNA follows: TGTGCCAGCAGTGCTGGGACTAGCGGGAGCCCCTACAATGAGCAGTTCTTC.